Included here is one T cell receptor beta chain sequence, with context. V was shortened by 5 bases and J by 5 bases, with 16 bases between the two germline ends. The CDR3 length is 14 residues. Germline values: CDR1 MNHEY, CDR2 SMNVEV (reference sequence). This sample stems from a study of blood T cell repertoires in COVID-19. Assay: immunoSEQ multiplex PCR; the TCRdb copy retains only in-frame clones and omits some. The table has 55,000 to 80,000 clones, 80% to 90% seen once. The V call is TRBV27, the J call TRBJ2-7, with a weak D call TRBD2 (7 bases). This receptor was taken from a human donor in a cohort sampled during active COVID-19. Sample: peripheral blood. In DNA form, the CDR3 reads TGTGCCAGCAGTGTGGGGGGGCCGTTCAACGAGCAGTACTTC. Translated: CASSVGGPFNEQYF.